A single sample is the source of the 29 T cell receptor beta chains below, sequenced in a study of shared clonotypes between healthy human individuals. Sequenced by immunoSEQ multiplex PCR; TCRdb stores in-frame clones only, minus some. The sample includes about 2.3 million clones, around 90% of them seen just once. Sequenced sample: naive CD4+ T cells from PBMCs. Regarding subset: CD45RA+ positively selected. The source is a man younger than 30 in good health. Some clones in this sample may be carry-over from other donors' samples.

As to this clone: The same CDR3 arises from other DNA sequences in this sample as well. V gene TRBV19 combines with J gene TRBJ2-5; D remains unclear. This CDR3 spans 14 amino acids. Trimming removed 2 bases from V and 4 bases from J, with 11 bases in between. Germline V lookup: CDR1 LNHDA, CDR2 SQIVND (reference sequence). The CDR3 sequence: CASSIRLVGETQYF. In DNA form, the CDR3 reads TGTGCCAGTAGTATACGTCTAGTCGGAGAGACCCAGTACTTC.

As for this clone: Other DNA variants within this sample encode the same CDR3. The CDR3 nucleotides are TGTGCCAGCAGTTTATGGGATGGCTACACCTTC. Translating gives CASSLWDGYTF. The chain combines TRBV28 with TRBJ1-2; D not resolved. With 0 bases removed from V and 6 bases from J, the gap between germline ends came to 2 bases. The CDR3 contains 11 residues. Germline V gives CDR1 MDHEN, CDR2 SYDVKM.

V usage is TRBV4-2 and J usage is TRBJ1-5; TRBD1 matches at 7 bases. Germline V CDR1 and CDR2: LGHNA, YNFKEQ. CDR3 length: 14 amino acids. V was clipped by 2 bases and J by 4 bases; unmatched bases: 2. CDR3 amino acids: CASSQMGQNQPQHF. The CDR3, as DNA: TGTGCCAGCAGCCAAATGGGACAGAATCAGCCCCAGCATTTT.

This rearrangement joins TRBV5-1 to TRBJ2-3, with TRBD2 matching 8 bases. Trimming removed 4 bases from V and 0 bases from J; junction bases left unmatched: 10. Germline V gene data show CDR1 as SGHRS and CDR2 as YFSETQ. The CDR3 totals 17 residues. For the CDR3, the DNA is TGCGCCAGCAGCCCCCCGAGTAGCGGGACTAGCACAGATACGCAGTATTTT. Its translation: CASSPPSSGTSTDTQYF.

Worth noting for this clone: Other DNA variants within this sample encode the same CDR3. The V call is TRBV7-2, the J call TRBJ1-5; D not certain. V lost 1 base to trimming and J lost 7 bases, with 8 bases between them. Germline lookup yields CDR1 SGHTA and CDR2 FQGNSA. The CDR3 runs 13 residues. CDR3 loop: CASSLDREQPQHF. The CDR3 region has the DNA TGTGCCAGCAGCTTAGACAGAGAACAGCCCCAGCATTTT.

V gene TRBV7-9 combines with J gene TRBJ1-6; D ambiguous. The CDR3 loop spans 13 amino acids. Germline V gene lookup returns CDR1 SEHNR and CDR2 FQNEAQ (reference sequence). V lost 2 bases and J lost 10, with 9 bases in between. The CDR3 DNA is TGTGCCAGCAGCTTATTTCCCCCCTCACCCCTCCACTTT. Its translation is CASSLFPPSPLHF. Complete variable domain (other parts from reference TRBV7-9 and TRBJ1-6): DTGVSQNPRHKITKRGQNVTFRCDPISEHNRLYWYRQTLGQGPEFLTYFQNEAQLEKSRLLSDRFSAERPKGSFSTLEIQRTEQGDSAMYLCASSLFPPSPLHFGNGTRLTVT.

The chain links TRBV6-7 to TRBJ2-1; 11 bases are a match to TRBD2. TRBV6-7 is reported as an ORF; its role is uncertain. The CDR3 has 18 amino acids. V lost 5 bases to trimming and J lost 4 bases; unmatched junction nucleotides: 13. The DNA for the CDR3 is TGTGCCAGCAGTCAACTAGCGGGAGAAGGGCATATATACAATGAGCAGTTCTTC. This translates into CASSQLAGEGHIYNEQFF.

The chain combines TRBV7-2 with TRBJ2-3; 8 bases are shared with TRBD2. J was trimmed by 6 bases and V by 0 bases; bases with no gene match: 5. Per the germline V gene, CDR1 is SGHTA and CDR2 is FQGNSA. This CDR3 comprises 15 residues. The CDR3 here is CASSLALAGRDTQYF. The DNA of the CDR3 is TGTGCCAGCAGCTTAGCGTTAGCGGGGCGGGATACGCAGTATTTT.

This clone appeared a single time. Here the CDR3 DNA reads TGCGCCAGCAGCTTGGGGGCGGGGAAGAACTACGAGCAGTACTTC. Amino acid sequence: CASSLGAGKNYEQYF. This sequence joins TRBV5-1 and TRBJ2-7; maybe TRBD2 (6 bases). CDR1 and CDR2 from the germline V gene are SGHRS and YFSETQ. The CDR3 extends over 15 amino acids. V dropped 0 bases and J dropped 3 bases, with 13 bases sitting between them.

The chain is built from TRBV30 and TRBJ2-2, with 10 bases identical to TRBD2. Germline values: CDR1 GTSNPN, CDR2 SVGIG (reference sequence). The CDR3 spans 12 residues. J lost 12 bases, V lost 8 bases, and 9 bases had no gene match. CDR3 in amino acids: CAGGGTSEQLFF. The CDR3 DNA is TGTGCCGGGGGGGGGACTAGCGAGCAGCTGTTTTTT.

The chain joins TRBV7-9 to TRBJ1-2, with D uncertain. The V and J ends lost 3 bases and 2 bases respectively, with 10 bases between them. Germline lookup yields CDR1 SEHNR and CDR2 FQNEAQ (reference sequence). The CDR3 is 14 residues long. CDR3 sequence (DNA): TGTGCCAGCAGCTTTGGGCGACCAAACTATGGCTACACCTTC. It translates to CASSFGRPNYGYTF. Full variable domain (rest looked up from reference TRBV7-9 and TRBJ1-2): DTGVSQNPRHKITKRGQNVTFRCDPISEHNRLYWYRQTLGQGPEFLTYFQNEAQLEKSRLLSDRFSAERPKGSFSTLEIQRTEQGDSAMYLCASSFGRPNYGYTFGSGTRLTVV.

This clone showed up just a few times. The chain has TRBV6-5 and TRBJ1-5, with 10 bases identical to TRBD1. The CDR3 is 13 amino acids. The junction had 4 bases not matched to a gene; V was cut back by 8 bases and J by 6 bases. Germline-derived CDR1 and CDR2 are MNHEY and SVGAGI. CDR3 DNA sequence: TGTGCCAGCCGACAGGGGGCTAGTCAGCCCCAGCATTTT. The encoded protein is CASRQGASQPQHF.

A word on this clone: Other DNA variants within this sample encode the same CDR3. This chain uses TRBV10-2 with TRBJ2-3; no firm D call. CDR3 length equals 13 residues. CDR1 is WSHSY and CDR2 is SAAADI in the germline V gene. Trimming cost V 4 bases and J 1 base, with 6 bases left between them. CDR3 protein: CASSGPGTDTQYF. In DNA, the CDR3 is TGCGCCAGCAGTGGGCCGGGCACAGATACGCAGTATTTT.

The V gene is TRBV11-2, the J gene TRBJ1-2, with unresolved D. The V and J ends lost 4 bases and 5 bases respectively, with 20 bases between them. Germline assignment: CDR1 SGHAT and CDR2 FQNNGV. This CDR3 is 16 amino acids long. CDR3 DNA: TGTGCCAGCAGCTCCCTTCTCCCCTTTCCACCTTATGGCTACACCTTC. Encoded protein: CASSSLLPFPPYGYTF.

The chain is built from TRBV10-3 and TRBJ2-1, with D possibly being TRBD1 or TRBD2 (6 bases each). Germline loops: CDR1 ENHRY, CDR2 SYGVKD. V lost 5 bases to trimming and J lost 4 bases, with 21 bases between them. This CDR3 contains 17 residues. For the CDR3, the DNA is TGTGCCATCAGTACCGGGGGCACGCCAGCGGAGTACAATGAGCAGTTCTTC. Encoded protein: CAISTGGTPAEYNEQFF.

This chain links TRBV27 with TRBJ2-7; 9 bases match TRBD2. The germline V gene has CDR1 MNHEY and CDR2 SMNVEV (reference sequence). The CDR3 spans 14 residues. Unmatched junction bases numbered 3, after V lost 6 bases and J lost 0 bases. The CDR3 reads CASRISGSSYEQYF. CDR3 sequence (DNA): TGTGCCAGCAGGATTAGCGGGAGCTCCTACGAGCAGTACTTC.

The sample holds one count of this clone. V is TRBV7-9 and J is TRBJ1-5; 9 bases map to TRBD1. There are 15 residues in the CDR3. The V gene's germline CDR1 is SEHNR and CDR2 FQNEAQ (reference sequence). V was pared by 5 bases and J by 3 bases, with 5 bases of the junction left unmatched. This CDR3 reads CASSHGTGLNQPQHF. DNA for the CDR3: TGTGCCAGCAGCCACGGGACAGGGCTCAATCAGCCCCAGCATTTT.

The chain recombines TRBV6-5 with TRBJ2-7, with D perhaps matching TRBD1 or TRBD2 (5 bases each). Germline lookup yields CDR1 MNHEY and CDR2 SVGAGI. V shed 10 bases and J shed 4 bases, with 17 bases lying between them. The CDR3 loop spans 13 amino acids. The CDR3 here is CATRRQGPYEQYF. DNA of the CDR3: TGTGCCACCCGCCGGCAGGGACCATACGAGCAGTACTTC.

The chain carries TRBV10-3 and TRBJ1-3; TRBD1 agrees at 7 bases. This CDR3 spans 17 amino acids. CDR1 and CDR2 from the germline V gene are ENHRY and SYGVKD. With V trimmed by 3 bases and J by 0 bases, 8 bases remained unmatched. The DNA of the CDR3 is TGTGCCATCAGTGACACGACGGGACAGACCTCTGGAAACACCATATATTTT. This encodes CAISDTTGQTSGNTIYF.

The chain carries TRBV5-4 and TRBJ1-1; 8 bases match TRBD1. CDR1 and CDR2 from the germline V gene are SGHNT and YYREEE (reference sequence). This CDR3 contains 15 residues. The junction had 4 bases not matched to a gene; V was cut back by 3 bases and J by 0 bases. Here the CDR3 DNA reads TGTGCCAGCAGCTCGGACAGGGTTATGAACACTGAAGCTTTCTTT. It specifies CASSSDRVMNTEAFF.

The CDR3 nucleotides are TGCGCCAGCAGCTCGGACAGGGAAGTGGAAAAACTGTTTTTT. Protein sequence: CASSSDREVEKLFF. The genes are TRBV5-1 and TRBJ1-4, with 8 bases that match TRBD1. The length of the CDR3 is 14 residues. Germline-derived CDR1 and CDR2 are SGHRS and YFSETQ. The junction had 6 bases not matched to a gene; V was cut back by 3 bases and J by 8 bases.

To note about this clone: The sample contains more than one DNA sequence encoding this CDR3. V usage is TRBV7-2 and J usage is TRBJ1-3; TRBD1 might be the D (5 bases). The CDR3 is made up of 16 amino acids. Trimming removed 0 bases at V and 0 bases at J, with 9 bases between. Germline CDR1 reads SGHTA; CDR2 reads FQGNSA. The CDR3 is CASSLAGGVSGNTIYF. The CDR3 coding sequence is TGTGCCAGCAGCTTAGCGGGGGGGGTCTCTGGAAACACCATATATTTT. Using reference TRBV7-2 and TRBJ1-3 for the parts outside the CDR3, the full variable domain is GAGVSQSPSNKVTEKGKDVELRCDPISGHTALYWYRQSLGQGLEFLIYFQGNSAPDKSGLPSDRFSAERTGGSVSTLTIQRTQQEDSAVYLCASSLAGGVSGNTIYFGEGSWLTVV.

The gene calls are TRBV11-2 and TRBJ2-3; TRBD1 matches at 9 bases. Germline-derived CDR1 and CDR2 are SGHAT and FQNNGV. The ends lost 1 base at V and 3 bases at J; junction bases unmatched: 8. The CDR3 consists of 17 residues. The CDR3 is CASSLAGTGLGTDTQYF. CDR3 sequence (DNA): TGTGCCAGCAGCTTAGCCGGGACAGGGTTAGGGACAGATACGCAGTATTTT.

J is TRBJ2-2 and V is TRBV28; D remains unclear. The V end was cut by 4 bases, the J end by 5 bases, with 5 bases between. Germline V CDR1 and CDR2: MDHEN, SYDVKM. The CDR3 runs 12 residues. In DNA form, the CDR3 reads TGTGCCAGCAGTTCTTGGACCGGGGAGCTGTTTTTT. Protein: CASSSWTGELFF.

Only one count was recorded for this clone. V gene TRBV6-1 combines with J gene TRBJ1-3; TRBD1 is a possible D gene (5 bases). Germline CDR1 and CDR2: MNHNS and SASEGT. The CDR3 runs to 17 residues. V dropped 2 bases and J dropped 8 bases, with 22 bases sitting between them. The CDR3 DNA follows: TGTGCCAGCAGTGAATTAGCGTTGGGGATTGGAGGGGACACCATATATTTT. This encodes CASSELALGIGGDTIYF.

This rearrangement joins TRBV28 to TRBJ1-2, with TRBD1 identical over 7 bases. This CDR3 contains 15 residues. The germline CDR1 and CDR2 sequences are MDHEN and SYDVKM. V lost 0 bases and J lost 4; bases outside the gene matches: 5. The CDR3 protein is CASSLWRGQTYGYTF. CDR3 in DNA: TGTGCCAGCAGTTTATGGCGGGGACAGACCTATGGCTACACCTTC.

This clone was found once. The identical CDR3 is also encoded by other nucleotide sequences in the sample. The CDR3 DNA follows: TGCGCCAGCAGCCCCGGGACAGGGGACACAGATACGCAGTATTTT. As protein: CASSPGTGDTDTQYF. The gene calls are TRBV5-1 and TRBJ2-3, with 10 positions matching TRBD1. Losses at the gene ends were 4 bases for V and 2 bases for J; bases not matched to a gene: 4. Germline V gene data show CDR1 as SGHRS and CDR2 as YFSETQ. The CDR3 has 15 amino acids.

In DNA, the CDR3 is TGTGCCAGCGGCGCGAGGAGGGGGCGAGGAGACTATGGCTACACCTTC. This encodes CASGARRGRGDYGYTF. The chain is built from TRBV6-6 and TRBJ1-2, with 7 nucleotides matching TRBD1. In germline, CDR1 is MNHNY, CDR2 SVGAGI (reference sequence). The CDR3 is 16 amino acids. With 8 bases clipped from V and 3 bases from J, the junction kept 15 bases outside the gene matches.

The rearrangement links TRBV7-8 to TRBJ2-7, with no clear D. CDR3 size: 14 residues. The germline V and J ends were trimmed by 3 bases and 6 bases, with 15 bases remaining between them. Germline CDR1 and CDR2: SGHVS and FQNEAQ. The CDR3 nucleotides are TGTGCCAGCAGCTTGAGTCCCCAAGGAGTCGAGCAGTACTTC. It encodes CASSLSPQGVEQYF.